This T cell receptor (beta chain) was recovered during a study of metastatic and nonmetastatic thyroid tumors. Study-wide background: The study looked at repertoires side by side in blood and in tumor or nodule tissue from malignant and benign thyroid patients. Study conclusions and caveats: A significant increase in TCR beta diversity was reportedly seen in malignant thyroid tumors relative to benign nodules, in blood and tumor.

Ahead of thyroid surgery, no patient had received treatment of any kind. This clone was seen at least ten times. Its antigen is still unknown. Methods used by the authors: It was from CDR3 differences across clinicopathological groups that a distant-metastasis classifier for papillary thyroid cancer was built. With MiXCR, TCRdb reprocessed the PCR reads. In this record, the V and J calls reflect TCRdb's handling and not the investigators' own analysis. The sample gives roughly 59,000 clones, 15% to 20% of which show up once; more than 9% is in the top ten. Input material: blood. The sequence derives from a male donor with papillary thyroid cancer or a benign thyroid nodule (not recorded which). Some clones in this sample may be carry-over from other donors' samples.

CDR3 sequence reads: CASSYRVNQPQHF. CDR3 DNA sequence: TGTGCCAGCAGTTATAGGGTAAATCAGCCCCAGCATTTT. V and J are TRBV27 and TRBJ1-5; D is unclear. CDR3 length equals 13 residues. The V end was cut by 4 bases, the J end by 4 bases, with 8 bases between. Per germline, CDR1 MNHEY and CDR2 SMNVEV (reference sequence).